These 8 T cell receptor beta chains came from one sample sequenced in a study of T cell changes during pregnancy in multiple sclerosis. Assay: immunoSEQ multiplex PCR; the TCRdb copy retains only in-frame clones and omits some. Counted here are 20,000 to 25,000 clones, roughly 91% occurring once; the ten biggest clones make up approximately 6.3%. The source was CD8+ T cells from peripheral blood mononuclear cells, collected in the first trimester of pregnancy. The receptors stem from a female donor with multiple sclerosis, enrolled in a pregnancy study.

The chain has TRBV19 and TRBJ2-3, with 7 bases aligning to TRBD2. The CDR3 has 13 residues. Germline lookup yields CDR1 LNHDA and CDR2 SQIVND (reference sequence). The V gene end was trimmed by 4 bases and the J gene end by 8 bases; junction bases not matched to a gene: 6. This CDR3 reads CASSTASGATQYF. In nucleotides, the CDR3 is TGTGCCAGTAGTACCGCCAGCGGGGCTACGCAGTATTTT.

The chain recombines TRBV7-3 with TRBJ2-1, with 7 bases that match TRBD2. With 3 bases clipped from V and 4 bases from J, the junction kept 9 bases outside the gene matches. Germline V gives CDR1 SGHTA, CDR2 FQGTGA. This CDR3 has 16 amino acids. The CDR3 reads CASSLEVGGFYNEQFF. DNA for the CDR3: TGTGCCAGCAGCTTGGAGGTGGGAGGGTTTTACAATGAGCAGTTCTTC.

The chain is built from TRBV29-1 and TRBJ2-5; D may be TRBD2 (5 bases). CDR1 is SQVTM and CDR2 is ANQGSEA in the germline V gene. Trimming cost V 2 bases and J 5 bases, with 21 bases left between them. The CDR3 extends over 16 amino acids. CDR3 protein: CSVESLALLSAETQYF. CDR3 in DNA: TGCAGCGTTGAATCTCTAGCACTCCTCTCTGCGGAGACCCAGTACTTC.

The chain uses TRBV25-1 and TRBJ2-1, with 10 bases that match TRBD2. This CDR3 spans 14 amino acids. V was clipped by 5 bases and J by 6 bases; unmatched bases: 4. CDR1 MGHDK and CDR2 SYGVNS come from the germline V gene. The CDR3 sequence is CASSPSGSFNEQFF. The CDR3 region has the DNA TGTGCCAGCAGTCCTAGCGGGAGCTTCAATGAGCAGTTCTTC.

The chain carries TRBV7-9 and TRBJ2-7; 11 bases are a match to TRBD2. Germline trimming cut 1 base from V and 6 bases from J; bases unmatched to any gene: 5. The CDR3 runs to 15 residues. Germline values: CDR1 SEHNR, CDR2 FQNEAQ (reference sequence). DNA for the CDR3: TGTGCCAGCAGCTTAGTTACTAGCGGGAGTGGCGAGCAGTACTTC. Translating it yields CASSLVTSGSGEQYF.

CDR3 loop: CATNTGGDQPQHF. DNA of the CDR3: TGTGCCACCAATACAGGGGGCGATCAGCCCCAGCATTTT. V usage is TRBV15 and J usage is TRBJ1-5; 9 nucleotides line up with TRBD1. The trim removed 7 bases at V and 5 bases at J, leaving 3 bases unmatched. CDR3 size: 13 residues. Germline values: CDR1 LNHNV, CDR2 YYDKDF (reference sequence).

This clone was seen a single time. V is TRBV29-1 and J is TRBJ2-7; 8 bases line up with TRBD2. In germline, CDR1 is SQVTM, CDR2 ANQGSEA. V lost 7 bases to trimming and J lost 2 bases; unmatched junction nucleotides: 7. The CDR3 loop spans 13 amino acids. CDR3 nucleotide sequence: TGCAGCGCTACTAGCGGCATAGCCTACGAGCAGTACTTC. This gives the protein CSATSGIAYEQYF.

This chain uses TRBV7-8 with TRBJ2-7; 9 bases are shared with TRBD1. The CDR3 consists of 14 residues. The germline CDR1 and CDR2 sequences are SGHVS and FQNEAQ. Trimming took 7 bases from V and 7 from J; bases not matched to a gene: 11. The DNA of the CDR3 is TGTGCCAGCAATGATAACAGGGGGCGGGGGGAGCAGTACTTC. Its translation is CASNDNRGRGEQYF.